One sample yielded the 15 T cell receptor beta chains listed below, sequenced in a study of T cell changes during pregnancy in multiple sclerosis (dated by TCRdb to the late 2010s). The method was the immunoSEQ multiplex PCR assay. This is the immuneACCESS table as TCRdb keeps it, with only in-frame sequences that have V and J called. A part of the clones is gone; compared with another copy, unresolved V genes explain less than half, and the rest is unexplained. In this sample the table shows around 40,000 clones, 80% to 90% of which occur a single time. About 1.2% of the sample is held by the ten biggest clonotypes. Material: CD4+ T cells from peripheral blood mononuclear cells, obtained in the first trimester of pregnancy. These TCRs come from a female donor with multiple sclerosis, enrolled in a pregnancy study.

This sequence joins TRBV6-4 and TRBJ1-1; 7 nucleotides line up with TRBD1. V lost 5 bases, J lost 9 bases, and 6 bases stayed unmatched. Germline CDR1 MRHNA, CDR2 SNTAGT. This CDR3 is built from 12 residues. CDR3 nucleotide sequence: TGTGCCAGCAGTTCACCGGGACAGCAAGCTTTCTTT. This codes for CASSSPGQQAFF.

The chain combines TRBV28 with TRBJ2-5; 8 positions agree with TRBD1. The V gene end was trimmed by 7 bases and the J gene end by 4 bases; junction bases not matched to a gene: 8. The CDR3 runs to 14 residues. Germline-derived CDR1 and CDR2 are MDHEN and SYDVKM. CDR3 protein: CASTSGGGTETQYF. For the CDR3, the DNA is TGTGCCAGCACATCAGGGGGCGGGACAGAGACCCAGTACTTC.

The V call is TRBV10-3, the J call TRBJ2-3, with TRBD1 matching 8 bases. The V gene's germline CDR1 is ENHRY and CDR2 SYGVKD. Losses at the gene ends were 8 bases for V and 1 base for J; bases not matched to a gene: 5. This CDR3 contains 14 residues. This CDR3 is CAIGQQGGTDTQYF. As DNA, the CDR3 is TGTGCCATCGGTCAACAGGGGGGCACAGATACGCAGTATTTT.

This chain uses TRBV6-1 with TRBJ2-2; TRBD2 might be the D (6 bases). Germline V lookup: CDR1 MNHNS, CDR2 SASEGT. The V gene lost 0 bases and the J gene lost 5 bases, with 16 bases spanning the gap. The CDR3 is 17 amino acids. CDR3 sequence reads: CASSEALWRLGTGELFF. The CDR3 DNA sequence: TGTGCCAGCAGTGAAGCGCTTTGGAGACTAGGGACCGGGGAGCTGTTTTTT.

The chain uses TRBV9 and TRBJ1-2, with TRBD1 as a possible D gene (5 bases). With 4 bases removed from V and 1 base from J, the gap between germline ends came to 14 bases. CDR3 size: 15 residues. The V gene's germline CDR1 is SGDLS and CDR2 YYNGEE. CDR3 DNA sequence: TGTGCCAGCAGCTCCCCCGCCCAGGGTAACTATGGCTACACCTTC. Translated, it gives CASSSPAQGNYGYTF.

The CDR3 loop is CASSPRAFSGWETQYF. CDR3 DNA sequence: TGTGCCAGCAGCCCGAGGGCGTTTTCCGGGTGGGAGACCCAGTACTTC. This chain uses TRBV9 with TRBJ2-5, with a possible D match to TRBD2 (5 bases). Germline CDR1 and CDR2: SGDLS and YYNGEE. The CDR3 extends over 16 amino acids. V gave up 4 bases and J gave up 5 bases, with 21 bases separating them.

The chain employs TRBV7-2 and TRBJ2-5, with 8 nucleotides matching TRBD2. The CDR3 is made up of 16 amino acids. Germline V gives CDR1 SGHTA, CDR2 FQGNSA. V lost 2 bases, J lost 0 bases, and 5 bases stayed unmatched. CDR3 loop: CASSLNGLANQETQYF. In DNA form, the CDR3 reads TGTGCCAGCAGCTTAAACGGACTAGCCAACCAAGAGACCCAGTACTTC. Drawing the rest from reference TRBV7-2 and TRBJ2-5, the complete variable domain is GAGVSQSPSNKVTEKGKDVELRCDPISGHTALYWYRQSLGQGLEFLIYFQGNSAPDKSGLPSDRFSAERTGGSVSTLTIQRTQQEDSAVYLCASSLNGLANQETQYFGPGTRLLVL.

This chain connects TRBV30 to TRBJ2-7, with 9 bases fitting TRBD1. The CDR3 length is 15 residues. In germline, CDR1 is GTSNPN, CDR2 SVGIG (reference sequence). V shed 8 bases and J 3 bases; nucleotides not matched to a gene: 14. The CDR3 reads CAVETGTGPFYEQYF. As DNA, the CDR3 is TGTGCCGTAGAGACCGGGACAGGGCCCTTCTACGAGCAGTACTTC. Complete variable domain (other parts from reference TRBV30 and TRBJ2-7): SQTIHQWPATLVQPVGSPLSLECTVEGTSNPNLYWYRQAAGRGLQLLFYSVGIGQISSEVPQNLSASRPQDRQFILSSKKLLLSDSGFYLCAVETGTGPFYEQYFGPGTRLTVT.

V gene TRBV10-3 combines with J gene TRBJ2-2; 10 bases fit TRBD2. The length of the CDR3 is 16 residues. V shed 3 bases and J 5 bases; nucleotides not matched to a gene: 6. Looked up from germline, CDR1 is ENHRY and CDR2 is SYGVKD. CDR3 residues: CAISDGSGGGTGELFF. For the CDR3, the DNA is TGTGCCATCAGTGACGGCAGCGGGGGGGGGACCGGGGAGCTGTTTTTT.

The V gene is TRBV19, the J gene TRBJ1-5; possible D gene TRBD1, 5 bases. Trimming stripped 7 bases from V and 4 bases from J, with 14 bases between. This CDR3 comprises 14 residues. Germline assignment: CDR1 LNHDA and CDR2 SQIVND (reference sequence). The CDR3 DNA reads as TGTGCCAGTAAACCGGGGGGTGGAAATCAGCCCCAGCATTTT. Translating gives CASKPGGGNQPQHF. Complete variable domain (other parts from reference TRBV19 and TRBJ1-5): DGGITQSPKYLFRKEGQNVTLSCEQNLNHDAMYWYRQDPGQGLRLIYYSQIVNDFQKGDIAEGYSVSREKKESFPLTVTSAQKNPTAFYLCASKPGGGNQPQHFGDGTRLSIL.

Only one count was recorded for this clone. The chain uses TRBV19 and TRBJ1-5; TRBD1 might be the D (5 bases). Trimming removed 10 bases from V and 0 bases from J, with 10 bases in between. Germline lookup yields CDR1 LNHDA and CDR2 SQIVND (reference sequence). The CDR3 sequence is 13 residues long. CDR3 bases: TGTGCCACTCGACAGTATAGCAATCAGCCCCAGCATTTT. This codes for CATRQYSNQPQHF.

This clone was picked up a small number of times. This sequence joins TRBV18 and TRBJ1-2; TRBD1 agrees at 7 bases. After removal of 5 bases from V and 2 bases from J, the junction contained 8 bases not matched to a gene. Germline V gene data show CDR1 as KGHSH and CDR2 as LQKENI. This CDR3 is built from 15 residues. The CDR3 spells CASSLSGTENYGYTF. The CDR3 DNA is TGTGCCAGCTCATTATCCGGGACAGAAAACTATGGCTACACCTTC. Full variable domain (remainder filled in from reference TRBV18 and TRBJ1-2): NAGVMQNPRHLVRRRGQEARLRCSPMKGHSHVYWYRQLPEEGLKFMVYLQKENIIDESGMPKERFSAEFPKEGPSILRIQQVVRGDSAAYFCASSLSGTENYGYTFGSGTRLTVV.

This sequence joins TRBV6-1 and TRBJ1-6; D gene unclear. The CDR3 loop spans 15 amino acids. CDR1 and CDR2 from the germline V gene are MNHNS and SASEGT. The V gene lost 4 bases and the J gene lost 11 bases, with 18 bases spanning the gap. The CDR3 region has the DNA TGTGCCAGCAGTGCCTACGTGCGGGCCCGGGCACCCCTCCACTTT. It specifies CASSAYVRARAPLHF.

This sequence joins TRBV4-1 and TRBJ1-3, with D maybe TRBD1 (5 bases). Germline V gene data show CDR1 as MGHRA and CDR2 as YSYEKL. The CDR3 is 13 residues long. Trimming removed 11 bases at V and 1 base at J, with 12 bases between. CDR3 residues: CASATGSGNTIYF. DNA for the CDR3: TGCGCCTCCGCTACAGGTTCTGGAAACACCATATATTTT.

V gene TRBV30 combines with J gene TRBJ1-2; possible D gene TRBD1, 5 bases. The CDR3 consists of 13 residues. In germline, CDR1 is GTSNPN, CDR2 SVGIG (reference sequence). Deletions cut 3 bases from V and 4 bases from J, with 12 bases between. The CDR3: CAWSGGPPYGYTF. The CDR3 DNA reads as TGTGCCTGGAGCGGGGGACCACCCTATGGCTACACCTTC.